Below are 19 T cell receptor beta chains sequenced from a single sample in a study of blood T cell repertoires in COVID-19. Using immunoSEQ multiplex PCR, the repertoire was profiled, and TCRdb retains in-frame clones only, with some absent. The table has 70,000 to 100,000 clones, approximately 91% seen once. Sequencing used peripheral blood. The receptors shown here come from a woman older than 75 with acute or convalescent COVID-19.

The chain has TRBV6-2 or TRBV6-3 and TRBJ2-1, with TRBD2 matching 7 bases. CDR3 length: 15 residues. The germline CDR1 and CDR2 sequences are MNHEY and SVGEGT. The V segment lost 4 bases and the J segment 2 bases; nucleotides outside the gene matches: 5. The CDR3 here is CASSLLAAPYNEQFF. CDR3 sequence (DNA): TGTGCCAGCAGTTTGCTAGCGGCCCCCTACAATGAGCAGTTCTTC.

This clone was detected a few times. The chain uses TRBV19 and TRBJ1-5; D remains unclear. The CDR3 is 13 residues long. Trimming removed 5 bases from V and 7 bases from J, with 12 bases in between. Germline CDR1 reads LNHDA; CDR2 reads SQIVND (reference sequence). The DNA of the CDR3 is TGTGCCAGTAGTTCGAATCGAGGGCAGCCCCAGCATTTT. Its translation: CASSSNRGQPQHF. The variable domain in full, completed from reference TRBV19 and TRBJ1-5, reads DGGITQSPKYLFRKEGQNVTLSCEQNLNHDAMYWYRQDPGQGLRLIYYSQIVNDFQKGDIAEGYSVSREKKESFPLTVTSAQKNPTAFYLCASSSNRGQPQHFGDGTRLSIL.

This clone was found a few times. The CDR3: CASSLFPGTGASYEQYF. The CDR3 coding sequence is TGCGCCAGCAGCTTGTTTCCCGGGACAGGGGCATCCTACGAGCAGTACTTC. The V and J genes are TRBV5-1 and TRBJ2-7, with 10 bases aligning to TRBD1. The V gene's germline CDR1 is SGHRS and CDR2 YFSETQ. The CDR3 covers 17 residues. V was pared by 1 base and J by 1 base, with 8 bases of the junction left unmatched. Combining the CDR3 with reference TRBV5-1 and TRBJ2-7 gives the whole variable domain KAGVTQTPRYLIKTRGQQVTLSCSPISGHRSVSWYQQTPGQGLQFLFEYFSETQRNKGNFPGRFSGRQFSNSRSEMNVSTLELGDSALYLCASSLFPGTGASYEQYFGPGTRLTVT.

The sample holds a few counts of this clone. V usage is TRBV4-2 and J usage is TRBJ1-1; 8 nucleotides line up with TRBD1. CDR3 length equals 16 residues. V dropped 2 bases and J dropped 3; count of bases not matched to a gene: 8. Germline loops: CDR1 LGHNA, CDR2 YNFKEQ. The CDR3 nucleotides are TGTGCCAGCAGCCAACCTCAGGGGGCGGTCTACACTGAAGCTTTCTTT. It codes for CASSQPQGAVYTEAFF.

V gene TRBV9 combines with J gene TRBJ2-7; 10 positions match TRBD2. With 4 bases clipped from V and 0 bases from J, the junction kept 13 bases outside the gene matches. The CDR3 is 18 residues long. The germline gives CDR1 SGDLS, CDR2 YYNGEE. CDR3 coding DNA: TGTGCCAGCAGCCCGCTGAGGGTAGCGGGGGGAAGCTCCTACGAGCAGTACTTC. It codes for CASSPLRVAGGSSYEQYF.

The rearrangement links TRBV6-2 or TRBV6-3 to TRBJ2-1; 11 nucleotides match TRBD2. The CDR3 extends over 16 amino acids. The V segment lost 0 bases and the J segment 10 bases; nucleotides outside the gene matches: 8. Germline CDR1 MNHEY, CDR2 SVGEGT. In DNA, the CDR3 is TGTGCCAGCAGTTACTCGAGGCTAGCGGGAGGTGGGGAGCAGTTCTTC. Residues: CASSYSRLAGGGEQFF.

This chain connects TRBV7-9 to TRBJ1-6, with D possibly matching TRBD1 (6 bases). The CDR3 length is 14 residues. Deletions cut 6 bases from V and 5 bases from J, with 11 bases between. Germline V CDR1 and CDR2: SEHNR, FQNEAQ (reference sequence). The CDR3 sequence is CASSVDSDNSPLHF. CDR3 nucleotide sequence: TGTGCCAGCAGTGTGGACAGTGATAATTCACCCCTCCACTTT.

V and J are TRBV6-5 and TRBJ2-1, with TRBD2 matching over 7 bases. CDR1 is MNHEY, CDR2 SVGAGI, per germline. V dropped 8 bases and J dropped 10; count of bases not matched to a gene: 11. The CDR3 loop spans 13 amino acids. The CDR3 reads CASVWLADSEQFF. The CDR3 bases are TGTGCCAGCGTCTGGCTAGCGGATTCAGAGCAGTTCTTC.

The chain employs TRBV5-4 and TRBJ2-2, with a weak D call TRBD1 (6 bases). Germline V gene sequence: CDR1 SGHNT, CDR2 YYREEE (reference sequence). The CDR3 is 16 amino acids. The ends were cut back, 5 bases at V and 2 bases at J, with 16 bases in the middle. The CDR3 DNA is TGTGCCAGCAGTTCCGCGGCCAGGGGAAACACCGGGGAGCTGTTTTTT. Translating it yields CASSSAARGNTGELFF.

This clone was detected a few times. This CDR3 is CASSDASGTGSYEQYF. The CDR3 region has the DNA TGTGCCAGCAGTGACGCCTCCGGGACAGGCTCCTACGAGCAGTACTTC. The rearrangement joins TRBV25-1 to TRBJ2-7; 8 bases line up with TRBD1. V dropped 3 bases and J dropped 0; count of bases not matched to a gene: 7. Germline V gene lookup returns CDR1 MGHDK and CDR2 SYGVNS. The CDR3 has 16 residues.

The rearrangement joins TRBV30 to TRBJ1-2, with a possible D match to TRBD1 (5 bases). The CDR3 length is 13 residues. CDR1 is GTSNPN, CDR2 SVGIG, per germline (reference sequence). Trimming took off 2 bases at V and 6 bases at J, with 13 bases between the two ends. This CDR3 is CAWSHAGRDGYTF. The DNA for the CDR3 is TGTGCCTGGAGTCACGCAGGGCGCGATGGCTACACCTTC.

This clone came up once. The chain joins TRBV20-1 to TRBJ2-7, with 7 bases identical to TRBD2. Germline CDR1 reads DFQATT; CDR2 reads SNEGSKA (reference sequence). V gave up 3 bases and J gave up 5 bases; unmatched junction bases: 10. This CDR3 is built from 14 residues. The CDR3 nucleotides are TGCAGTGCTAGTCCCAGCGGGATTACCCACGAGCAGTACTTC. This encodes CSASPSGITHEQYF.

This chain joins TRBV2 and TRBJ2-5, with TRBD2 matching over 7 bases. There are 14 residues in the CDR3. V dropped 5 bases and J dropped 1; count of bases not matched to a gene: 4. The germline V gene has CDR1 SNHLY and CDR2 FYNNEI. As DNA, the CDR3 is TGTGCCAGCAGTTTCGGGAGGATCCAAGAGACCCAGTACTTC. It translates to CASSFGRIQETQYF.

This sequence joins TRBV12-5 and TRBJ1-3; 9 bases match TRBD1. The ends lost 4 bases at V and 4 bases at J; junction bases unmatched: 11. Germline assignment: CDR1 LGHNT and CDR2 FRNRAP. This CDR3 contains 17 residues. In DNA, the CDR3 is TGTGCTAGTGGTTCTCCCCCCCGACAGGGGGTAGGAAACACCATATATTTT. This translates into CASGSPPRQGVGNTIYF.

The chain is built from TRBV9 and TRBJ2-3; 9 bases fit TRBD2. The V gene's germline CDR1 is SGDLS and CDR2 YYNGEE. The CDR3 runs to 17 residues. J lost 5 bases, V lost 4 bases, and 14 bases had no gene match. The DNA of the CDR3 is TGTGCCAGCAGCCTGCGACTAGGCGGGGGGGCGGAAGATACGCAGTATTTT. Amino acids: CASSLRLGGGAEDTQYF. Full variable domain (remainder filled in from reference TRBV9 and TRBJ2-3): DSGVTQTPKHLITATGQRVTLRCSPRSGDLSVYWYQQSLDQGLQFLIQYYNGEERAKGNILERFSAQQFPDLHSELNLSSLELGDSALYFCASSLRLGGGAEDTQYFGPGTRLTVL.

The rearrangement links TRBV19 to TRBJ1-2, with 9 bases matching TRBD1. The V gene's germline CDR1 is LNHDA and CDR2 SQIVND (reference sequence). V was pared by 3 bases and J by 2 bases, with 7 bases of the junction left unmatched. CDR3 length: 16 residues. CDR3 sequence reads: CASSIYSGTGNYGYTF. As DNA, the CDR3 is TGTGCCAGTAGTATCTACTCCGGGACAGGGAACTATGGCTACACCTTC.

This chain joins TRBV2 and TRBJ2-4, with a weak D call TRBD1 (6 bases). V lost 6 bases and J lost 8, with 20 bases in between. Germline V gene data show CDR1 as SNHLY and CDR2 as FYNNEI. This CDR3 region has 15 residues. CDR3 sequence: CASSETGYSLDIQYF. The CDR3 DNA follows: TGTGCCAGCAGCGAGACAGGTTATTCCTTAGACATTCAGTACTTC.

The genes are TRBV27 and TRBJ1-5; TRBD1 aligns across 8 bases. J lost 3 bases, V lost 6 bases, and 7 bases had no gene match. This CDR3 comprises 15 residues. Looked up from germline, CDR1 is MNHEY and CDR2 is SMNVEV (reference sequence). CDR3 protein: CASSRGTGSNQPQHF. The CDR3 bases are TGTGCCAGCAGCCGAGGGACAGGTTCCAATCAGCCCCAGCATTTT.

The V gene is TRBV7-9, the J gene TRBJ1-6, with D unresolved. Germline V CDR1 and CDR2: SEHNR, FQNEAQ (reference sequence). The CDR3 has 11 amino acids. Trimming took off 6 bases at V and 8 bases at J, with 5 bases between the two ends. The DNA for the CDR3 is TGTGCCAGCAGTCGAGATTCACCCCTCCACTTT. Its translation is CASSRDSPLHF.